The 29 T cell receptor beta chains listed next were all sequenced from one sample in a study of T cell responses to AZD1222 COVID-19 vaccine. Profiling relied on immunoSEQ multiplex PCR, and the TCRdb table lists in-frame clones only, not all of them. The repertoire holds 95,000 to 150,000 clones, with around 90% as singletons. The input for sequencing was peripheral blood, taken on day 0 of AZD1222 vaccination. These TCRs come from an adult in good health.

This chain uses TRBV18 with TRBJ1-5; 7 bases are shared with TRBD1. This CDR3 contains 14 residues. V lost 1 base and J lost 6; bases outside the gene matches: 3. Germline V lookup: CDR1 KGHSH, CDR2 LQKENI. The CDR3 sequence: CASSPQGAAQPQHF. The CDR3 region has the DNA TGTGCCAGCTCACCACAGGGGGCAGCTCAGCCCCAGCATTTT. The variable domain in full, completed from reference TRBV18 and TRBJ1-5, reads NAGVMQNPRHLVRRRGQEARLRCSPMKGHSHVYWYRQLPEEGLKFMVYLQKENIIDESGMPKERFSAEFPKEGPSILRIQQVVRGDSAAYFCASSPQGAAQPQHFGDGTRLSIL.

This chain uses TRBV13 with TRBJ1-1; a possible D gene is TRBD1 (5 bases). This CDR3 comprises 11 residues. V dropped 5 bases and J dropped 6 bases, with 7 bases sitting between them. Per germline, CDR1 PRHDT and CDR2 FYEKMQ (reference sequence). For the CDR3, the DNA is TGTGCCAGCAGCCTGGGGCCTGAAGCTTTCTTT. This gives the protein CASSLGPEAFF.

V is TRBV4-3 and J is TRBJ1-1, with TRBD1 as a possible D gene (5 bases). Trimming removed 0 bases at V and 0 bases at J, with 23 bases between. The CDR3 is 20 amino acids. Germline V gene lookup returns CDR1 LGHNA and CDR2 YSLEER. The CDR3, as DNA: TGCGCCAGCAGCCAAGATCAAATTAGGGGCCTCCTCTCCATGAACACTGAAGCTTTCTTT. Amino acid sequence: CASSQDQIRGLLSMNTEAFF.

In regard to this clone: The junction does not match germline at one end; this may be a read error. The V gene is TRBV3-1 (or the pseudogene TRBV3-2), the J gene TRBJ2-7; 9 bases map to TRBD2. The germline CDR1 and CDR2 sequences are LGHDT and YNNKEL (reference sequence). The CDR3 is 15 amino acids. CDR3 sequence reads: CASKITDGVAGALTF. The CDR3 region has the DNA TGTGCCAGCAAAATAACGGACGGGGTAGCGGGGGCCCTAACCTTC.

About this clone: Germline and junction disagree at one end, which may indicate a read error. The chain uses TRBV12-3 or TRBV12-4 and TRBJ2-3; 15 positions match TRBD2. CDR3 length: 13 residues. The CDR3 reads CASSSRTSGGARF. CDR3 sequence (DNA): TGTGCCAGCAGTTCGAGGACTAGCGGGGGGGCACGGTTT.

The chain couples TRBV5-1 to TRBJ2-7, with D possibly matching TRBD1 (6 bases). The CDR3 loop spans 14 amino acids. Looked up from germline, CDR1 is SGHRS and CDR2 is YFSETQ. The ends were cut back, 6 bases at V and 4 bases at J, with 17 bases in the middle. The CDR3 is CASNQGLFSYEQYF. Here the CDR3 DNA reads TGCGCCAGCAACCAGGGGTTGTTCAGTTACGAGCAGTACTTC.

The V gene is TRBV6-5, the J gene TRBJ1-4; D is unresolved. V gave up 0 bases and J gave up 8 bases, with 13 bases separating them. The V gene's germline CDR1 is MNHEY and CDR2 SVGAGI. The CDR3 length is 15 residues. This chain's CDR3 is CASSYSPGRSEKLFF. The DNA for the CDR3 is TGTGCCAGCAGTTACTCTCCCGGGAGGAGCGAAAAACTGTTTTTT.

The chain employs TRBV11-3 and TRBJ2-2, with D maybe TRBD1 (6 bases). Looked up from germline, CDR1 is SGHNT and CDR2 is YENEEA. Deletions cut 0 bases from V and 7 bases from J, with 12 bases between. The CDR3 has 15 residues. CDR3 amino acids: CASSLDPQGFGELFF. The CDR3 nucleotides read TGTGCCAGCAGCTTAGATCCACAGGGATTCGGGGAGCTGTTTTTT.

For this clone: Within the sample, other DNA sequences also encode this same CDR3. The chain carries TRBV3-1 (or the pseudogene TRBV3-2) and TRBJ1-2; D gene uncertain. There are 12 residues in the CDR3. V was trimmed by 1 base and J by 3 bases, leaving 3 bases between them. Germline V gives CDR1 LGHDT, CDR2 YNNKEL (reference sequence). The CDR3 sequence is CASSQGDYGYTF. For the CDR3, the DNA is TGTGCCAGCAGCCAAGGTGACTATGGCTACACCTTC.

Here the CDR3 reads CASSFSTDGYTF. The CDR3, as DNA: TGCGCCAGCAGCTTTTCCACGGATGGCTACACCTTC. V usage is TRBV5-1 and J usage is TRBJ1-2; D remains unclear. This CDR3 has 12 amino acids. The V gene lost 2 bases and the J gene lost 6 bases, with 8 bases spanning the gap. CDR1 and CDR2 (germline): SGHRS, YFSETQ. The entire variable domain, with the rest obtained from reference TRBV5-1 and TRBJ1-2, is as follows: KAGVTQTPRYLIKTRGQQVTLSCSPISGHRSVSWYQQTPGQGLQFLFEYFSETQRNKGNFPGRFSGRQFSNSRSEMNVSTLELGDSALYLCASSFSTDGYTFGSGTRLTVV.

V and J are TRBV6-2 or TRBV6-3 and TRBJ2-5, with D possibly matching TRBD2 (5 bases). The V end was cut by 2 bases, the J end by 5 bases, with 6 bases between. This CDR3 has 12 residues. CDR1 and CDR2 from the germline V gene are MNHEY and SVGEGT. The CDR3 here is CASSYGGETQYF. The CDR3 DNA sequence: TGTGCCAGCAGTTACGGCGGGGAGACCCAGTACTTC.

In this sample, this clone turned up once. The chain couples TRBV7-8 to TRBJ1-2, with TRBD1 matching 11 bases. CDR1 is SGHVS, CDR2 FQNEAQ, per germline. Trimming cost V 5 bases and J 5 bases; bases outside gene matches: 13. The CDR3 covers 17 residues. CDR3 DNA sequence: TGTGCCAGCAGCCTCGGGACAGGGGGTCTTACTATGTATGGCTACACCTTC. Encoded protein: CASSLGTGGLTMYGYTF.

V usage is TRBV2 and J usage is TRBJ1-4; D unresolved. The germline V and J ends were trimmed by 2 bases and 7 bases, with 11 bases remaining between them. The CDR3 length is 14 residues. Germline values: CDR1 SNHLY, CDR2 FYNNEI. CDR3 region: CASSERRSGEKLFF. CDR3 DNA sequence: TGTGCCAGCAGTGAAAGGCGCTCAGGTGAAAAACTGTTTTTT.

In DNA form, the CDR3 reads TGTGCCAGCAGCGTGGGACAGGGGCGCGCAACTAATGAAAAACTGTTTTTT. This translates into CASSVGQGRATNEKLFF. The chain is built from TRBV9 and TRBJ1-4; 10 positions agree with TRBD1. CDR3 length: 17 residues. The ends lost 2 bases at V and 0 bases at J; junction bases unmatched: 4. CDR1 is SGDLS, CDR2 YYNGEE, per germline.

The V gene is TRBV19, the J gene TRBJ1-2, with D possibly TRBD1 on 6 matching bases. Germline assignment: CDR1 LNHDA and CDR2 SQIVND (reference sequence). This CDR3 region has 13 residues. The V end lost 6 bases, the J end lost 5 bases, and 13 bases lay between the germline ends. CDR3 sequence: CASRQGGKYGYTF. The CDR3 bases are TGTGCCAGTAGACAGGGAGGGAAATATGGCTACACCTTC.

This sequence joins TRBV6-5 and TRBJ2-7; 7 bases are shared with TRBD2. Germline V lookup: CDR1 MNHEY, CDR2 SVGAGI. Trimming at V came to 7 bases and at J to 2 bases, leaving 5 bases not matched to a gene. This CDR3 is built from 13 residues. This chain's CDR3 is CASTRGDAYEQYF. As DNA, the CDR3 is TGTGCCAGCACCCGGGGGGATGCCTACGAGCAGTACTTC.

V is TRBV19 and J is TRBJ1-6; TRBD1 matches at 7 bases. The CDR3 covers 14 residues. J gave up 7 bases and V 4 bases, and 4 bases lay outside the gene matches. In germline, CDR1 is LNHDA, CDR2 SQIVND (reference sequence). In nucleotides, the CDR3 is TGTGCCAGTAGTACCGGGACAGTAAATTCACCCCTCCACTTT. It yields the protein CASSTGTVNSPLHF.

The rearrangement uses TRBV10-2 and TRBJ2-2; 11 nucleotides match TRBD2. Trimming at V came to 8 bases and at J to 1 base, leaving 3 bases not matched to a gene. Germline V gene data show CDR1 as WSHSY and CDR2 as SAAADI. The CDR3 sequence is 15 residues long. CDR3 sequence (DNA): TGCGCCAGCCTGACTAGCGGGGTGAACACCGGGGAGCTGTTTTTT. Its translation: CASLTSGVNTGELFF.

The chain joins TRBV11-2 to TRBJ2-7, with D unresolved. Germline values: CDR1 SGHAT, CDR2 FQNNGV. With 3 bases removed from V and 3 bases from J, the gap between germline ends came to 9 bases. The CDR3 spans 13 residues. The CDR3 nucleotides are TGTGCCAGCAGCTTCTTGCGACTCTACGAGCAGTACTTC. As protein: CASSFLRLYEQYF.

The V and J genes are TRBV4-1 and TRBJ1-4; tentative D call: TRBD1 (6 bases). V lost 1 base to trimming and J lost 6 bases, with 12 bases between them. Germline CDR1 is MGHRA and CDR2 is YSYEKL. This CDR3 contains 15 residues. The DNA of the CDR3 is TGCGCCAGCAGCCAAGTTGGGACAAGTTATGAAAAACTGTTTTTT. Its protein is CASSQVGTSYEKLFF.

CDR3 residues: CARVPVSDYGYTF. CDR3 nucleotide sequence: TGTGCCAGGGTGCCGGTTTCCGACTATGGCTACACCTTC. The V gene is TRBV7-9, the J gene TRBJ1-2; D not certain. From germline, CDR1 is SEHNR and CDR2 FQNEAQ (reference sequence). CDR3 length: 13 residues. Trimming took off 9 bases at V and 3 bases at J, with 14 bases between the two ends.

This rearrangement joins TRBV29-1 to TRBJ1-5; the match to TRBD1 covers 7 bases. This CDR3 has 12 amino acids. CDR1 and CDR2 from the germline V gene are SQVTM and ANQGSEA. Losses at the gene ends were 6 bases for V and 5 bases for J; bases not matched to a gene: 4. In DNA form, the CDR3 reads TGCAGCGTCCTCACAGGGGATCAGCCCCAGCATTTT. Translated, it gives CSVLTGDQPQHF.

This sequence joins TRBV27 and TRBJ1-1, with D possibly TRBD1 on 6 matching bases. The length of the CDR3 is 16 residues. V lost 6 bases, J lost 4 bases, and 21 bases lay in between. The germline V gene has CDR1 MNHEY and CDR2 SMNVEV (reference sequence). The DNA for the CDR3 is TGTGCCAGCAGCCCCCGAGGCGGAGGAGGGGGCACTGAAGCTTTCTTT. Residues: CASSPRGGGGGTEAFF.

The CDR3 DNA reads as TGTGCCAGCAGTTACTCGAAGATGGGAGAGAAGACCGGGGAGCTGTTTTTT. Protein: CASSYSKMGEKTGELFF. This chain connects TRBV6-2 or TRBV6-3 to TRBJ2-2, with D maybe TRBD2 (5 bases). The CDR3 totals 17 residues. Germline V gene sequence: CDR1 MNHEY, CDR2 SVGEGT. Deletions cut 0 bases from V and 5 bases from J, with 16 bases between.

The chain joins TRBV7-6 to TRBJ1-6; TRBD1 matches 7 bases. The germline CDR1 and CDR2 sequences are SGHVS and FNYEAQ. The CDR3 sequence is 15 residues long. V was pared by 5 bases and J by 4 bases, with 5 bases of the junction left unmatched. The CDR3 DNA sequence: TGTGCCAGCAGCCCAGGGACAGCTTATAATTCACCCCTCCACTTT. Translation gives CASSPGTAYNSPLHF.

The rearrangement uses TRBV19 and TRBJ1-2; 7 bases line up with TRBD1. Germline trimming cut 9 bases from V and 6 bases from J; bases unmatched to any gene: 7. Germline CDR1 LNHDA, CDR2 SQIVND (reference sequence). The CDR3 has 12 amino acids. The CDR3 DNA sequence: TGTGCCAGCACACAGGGGATAAATGGCTACACCTTC. Protein: CASTQGINGYTF. The entire variable domain, with the rest obtained from reference TRBV19 and TRBJ1-2, is as follows: DGGITQSPKYLFRKEGQNVTLSCEQNLNHDAMYWYRQDPGQGLRLIYYSQIVNDFQKGDIAEGYSVSREKKESFPLTVTSAQKNPTAFYLCASTQGINGYTFGSGTRLTVV.

The chain has TRBV29-1 and TRBJ2-3; 9 bases fit TRBD1. V shed 5 bases, J shed 2 bases, and the junction held 5 bases outside the gene matches. The CDR3 sequence is 14 residues long. CDR1 is SQVTM and CDR2 is ANQGSEA in the germline V gene. The CDR3 sequence is CSVRTGAPTDTQYF. DNA of the CDR3: TGCAGCGTTCGGACAGGGGCTCCCACAGATACGCAGTATTTT.

The V gene is TRBV5-4, the J gene TRBJ2-7; 7 bases agree with TRBD1. The junction had 8 bases not matched to a gene; V was cut back by 3 bases and J by 5 bases. Germline values: CDR1 SGHNT, CDR2 YYREEE (reference sequence). The CDR3 runs 14 residues. CDR3 protein: CASSSGQAPHEQYF. The DNA for the CDR3 is TGTGCCAGCAGCTCCGGACAGGCTCCTCACGAGCAGTACTTC. The variable domain in full, with the rest retrieved from reference TRBV5-4 and TRBJ2-7, is ETGVTQSPTHLIKTRGQQVTLRCSSQSGHNTVSWYQQALGQGPQFIFQYYREEENGRGNFPPRFSGLQFPNYSSELNVNALELDDSALYLCASSSGQAPHEQYFGPGTRLTVT.

This chain connects TRBV2 to TRBJ2-5; 7 positions agree with TRBD2. The CDR3 is made up of 14 amino acids. Germline assignment: CDR1 SNHLY and CDR2 FYNNEI. The J segment lost 5 bases and the V segment lost 1 base, leaving 4 bases of the junction unmatched. The CDR3 region is CASSEDGLEETQYF. The DNA of the CDR3 is TGTGCCAGCAGTGAAGACGGACTAGAGGAGACCCAGTACTTC.